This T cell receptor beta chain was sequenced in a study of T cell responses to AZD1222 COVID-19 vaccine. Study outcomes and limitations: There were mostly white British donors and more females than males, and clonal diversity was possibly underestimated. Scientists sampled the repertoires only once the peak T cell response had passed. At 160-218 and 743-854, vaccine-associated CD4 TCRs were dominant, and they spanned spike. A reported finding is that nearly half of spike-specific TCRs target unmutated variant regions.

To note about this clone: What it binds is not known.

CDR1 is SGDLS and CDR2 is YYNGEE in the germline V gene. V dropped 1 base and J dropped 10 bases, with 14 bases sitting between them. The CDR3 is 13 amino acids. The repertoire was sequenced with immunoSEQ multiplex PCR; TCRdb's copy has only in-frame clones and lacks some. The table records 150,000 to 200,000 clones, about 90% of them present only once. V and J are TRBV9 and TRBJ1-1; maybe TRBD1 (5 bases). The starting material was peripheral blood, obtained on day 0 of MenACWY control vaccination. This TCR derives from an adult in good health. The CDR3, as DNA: TGTGCCAGCAGCGTACAAAACCAGGGAGGAGCTTTCTTT. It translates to CASSVQNQGGAFF.